What follows is one T cell receptor beta chain and its context. The entry originates in a study of shared clonotypes between healthy human individuals. Using immunoSEQ multiplex PCR, the repertoire was profiled, and TCRdb retains in-frame clones only, with some absent. The sample has 550,000 to 700,000 clones, 60% to 75% seen once. The CDR3 runs 20 residues. V lost 2 bases and J lost 4; bases outside the gene matches: 19. Germline loops: CDR1 MDHEN, CDR2 SYDVKM. This TCR came from a woman aged 25 to 45 in good health. This chain links TRBV28 with TRBJ2-7, with 11 bases lining up with TRBD2. The sample was memory CD4+ T cells sorted from blood. The subset is: CD45RA-negative fraction. The CDR3 coding sequence is TGTGCCAGCAGTTTAGTCTTTGGCAGGGGTATGGGGACTAGCGGTTACGAGCAGTACTTC. Translating gives CASSLVFGRGMGTSGYEQYF.